Listed here are 19 T cell receptor beta chains from one sample, sequenced in a study of OX40 agonist ivuxolimab in advanced cancers. Profiling relied on immunoSEQ multiplex PCR, and the TCRdb table lists in-frame clones only, not all of them. The sample consists of about 80,000 clones, roughly 86% of them appearing once. Source: CD4+ or CD8+ T cells sorted from blood, taken in a trial of the OX40 agonist ivuxolimab. Source of these receptors: an adult with an advanced solid tumor such as melanoma, head and neck, liver or kidney cancer.

This clone was seen a handful of times. V gene TRBV2 combines with J gene TRBJ1-1; 8 positions agree with TRBD1. V lost 6 bases and J lost 1; bases outside the gene matches: 4. Per germline, CDR1 SNHLY and CDR2 FYNNEI. There are 14 residues in the CDR3. DNA for the CDR3: TGTGCCAGCAGGGGACAGGCGACGAACACTGAAGCTTTCTTT. Translating it yields CASRGQATNTEAFF. Drawing the rest from reference TRBV2 and TRBJ1-1, the complete variable domain is EPEVTQTPSHQVTQMGQEVILRCVPISNHLYFYWYRQILGQKVEFLVSFYNNEISEKSEIFDDQFSVERPDGSNFTLKIRSTKLEDSAMYFCASRGQATNTEAFFGQGTRLTVV.

This clone was detected only a few times. The chain is built from TRBV29-1 and TRBJ2-5; maybe TRBD1 (6 bases). Germline V gives CDR1 SQVTM, CDR2 ANQGSEA. The CDR3 contains 14 residues. V lost 7 bases and J lost 5, with 20 bases in between. The DNA of the CDR3 is TGCAGCGCCGGGGTAGGGGGTGATGGGGAGACCCAGTACTTC. Its translation: CSAGVGGDGETQYF.

In its sample, this clone was seen once. The rearrangement links TRBV25-1 to TRBJ2-5, with a weak D call TRBD2 (6 bases). This CDR3 contains 16 residues. The ends were cut back, 1 base at V and 1 base at J, with 13 bases in the middle. Germline CDR1 and CDR2: MGHDK and SYGVNS. This chain's CDR3 is CASSESRGAIQETQYF. CDR3 DNA: TGTGCCAGCAGTGAATCGCGGGGAGCCATCCAAGAGACCCAGTACTTC.

V gene TRBV19 combines with J gene TRBJ2-1; 7 positions match TRBD1. The length of the CDR3 is 14 residues. Trimming removed 3 bases from V and 6 bases from J; junction bases left unmatched: 5. The germline V gene has CDR1 LNHDA and CDR2 SQIVND (reference sequence). The CDR3 sequence: CASSMGQYLNEQFF. Written as DNA, the CDR3 is TGTGCCAGTAGTATGGGACAGTATCTCAATGAGCAGTTCTTC.

This clone was observed a handful of times. The chain recombines TRBV6-1 with TRBJ2-7; 7 positions agree with TRBD1. V shed 5 bases, J shed 4 bases, and the junction held 2 bases outside the gene matches. Germline V gives CDR1 MNHNS, CDR2 SASEGT. There are 12 residues in the CDR3. The CDR3 DNA sequence: TGTGCCAGCAGTACACAGGGGTACGAGCAGTACTTC. Translation gives CASSTQGYEQYF.

The chain employs TRBV7-9 and TRBJ2-5; D might be TRBD2 (6 bases). With 4 bases removed from V and 2 bases from J, the gap between germline ends came to 11 bases. The V gene's germline CDR1 is SEHNR and CDR2 FQNEAQ (reference sequence). The CDR3 consists of 14 residues. The chain's CDR3 is CASSSRRDQETQYF. The CDR3 nucleotides are TGTGCCAGCAGCTCAAGGAGGGATCAAGAGACCCAGTACTTC.

The rearrangement uses TRBV30 and TRBJ2-1; D gene ambiguous. CDR1 GTSNPN and CDR2 SVGIG come from the germline V gene (reference sequence). The V gene lost 4 bases and the J gene lost 4 bases, with 17 bases spanning the gap. This CDR3 region has 15 residues. The CDR3 reads CAWIKGTTQYNEQFF. CDR3 sequence (DNA): TGTGCCTGGATCAAAGGTACTACTCAGTACAATGAGCAGTTCTTC.

The V gene is TRBV7-8, the J gene TRBJ2-3; 8 bases line up with TRBD2. V lost 5 bases, J lost 4 bases, and 8 bases stayed unmatched. The CDR3 consists of 15 residues. The germline CDR1 and CDR2 sequences are SGHVS and FQNEAQ. DNA of the CDR3: TGTGCCAGCAGCCCCCGGGGACTAGTAGCAGATACGCAGTATTTT. Translating gives CASSPRGLVADTQYF.

This sequence joins TRBV6-6 and TRBJ2-1, with unresolved D. This CDR3 has 12 residues. Germline assignment: CDR1 MNHNY and CDR2 SVGAGI (reference sequence). V gave up 5 bases and J gave up 5 bases, with 7 bases separating them. CDR3: CASSDLDNEQFF. The CDR3 nucleotides read TGTGCCAGCAGTGACCTCGACAATGAGCAGTTCTTC.

V is TRBV11-2 and J is TRBJ2-7; tentatively, D is TRBD1 (6 bases). Between the trimmed V and J ends, which lost 2 bases and 3 bases, there was a span of 20 bases. Germline CDR1 is SGHAT and CDR2 is FQNNGV. The CDR3 has 17 residues. CDR3 nucleotide sequence: TGTGCCAGCAGCTTAAAGGGGGTGGGTCCATGGGTCTACGAGCAGTACTTC. It translates to CASSLKGVGPWVYEQYF.

The gene calls are TRBV7-2 and TRBJ1-2; 9 bases line up with TRBD1. Germline lookup yields CDR1 SGHTA and CDR2 FQGNSA. There are 15 residues in the CDR3. V trimming: 1 base; J trimming: 7 bases; junction bases outside the gene matches: 7. The chain's CDR3 is CASSLVGQGPSGYTF. CDR3 nucleotides: TGTGCCAGCAGCTTAGTGGGACAGGGTCCCTCTGGCTACACCTTC. The entire variable domain, with the rest obtained from reference TRBV7-2 and TRBJ1-2, is as follows: GAGVSQSPSNKVTEKGKDVELRCDPISGHTALYWYRQSLGQGLEFLIYFQGNSAPDKSGLPSDRFSAERTGGSVSTLTIQRTQQEDSAVYLCASSLVGQGPSGYTFGSGTRLTVV.

About this clone: The sample contains more than one DNA sequence encoding this CDR3. The rearrangement uses TRBV5-1 and TRBJ1-1; 10 nucleotides line up with TRBD1. The CDR3 runs 14 residues. V was clipped by 5 bases and J by 4 bases; unmatched bases: 5. Germline CDR1 and CDR2: SGHRS and YFSETQ. This chain's CDR3 is CASRETGGVTEAFF. CDR3 coding DNA: TGCGCCAGCAGAGAGACAGGGGGCGTCACTGAAGCTTTCTTT.

V is TRBV7-8 and J is TRBJ2-7; TRBD1 aligns across 7 bases. The CDR3 sequence is 16 residues long. With 5 bases clipped from V and 5 bases from J, the junction kept 15 bases outside the gene matches. CDR1 and CDR2 from the germline V gene are SGHVS and FQNEAQ. CDR3 nucleotide sequence: TGTGCCAGCAGCACACAGTCTGGGACAGTCCGCCACGAGCAGTACTTC. This codes for CASSTQSGTVRHEQYF.

The chain links TRBV10-3 to TRBJ1-1; 8 bases are shared with TRBD1. V dropped 4 bases and J dropped 4; count of bases not matched to a gene: 5. CDR1 and CDR2 (germline): ENHRY, SYGVKD. This CDR3 spans 14 amino acids. As DNA, the CDR3 is TGTGCCATCAGTGGAGACAGGGGAGGCACTGAAGCTTTCTTT. As protein: CAISGDRGGTEAFF.

V usage is TRBV6-6 and J usage is TRBJ1-2; D is undetermined. The CDR3 sequence is 14 residues long. From germline, CDR1 is MNHNY and CDR2 SVGAGI (reference sequence). Trimming removed 8 bases at V and 2 bases at J, with 15 bases between. The CDR3 loop is CASSRDGSNYGYTF. The CDR3 bases are TGTGCCAGCTCCCGTGACGGTTCGAACTATGGCTACACCTTC.

Only a few counts were recorded for this clone. The chain carries TRBV7-2 and TRBJ1-6, with 9 nucleotides matching TRBD1. The ends lost 5 bases at V and 15 bases at J; junction bases unmatched: 5. The CDR3 extends over 12 amino acids. From germline, CDR1 is SGHTA and CDR2 FQGNSA. The CDR3 DNA follows: TGTGCCAGCAGCCTACGACAGGGGGGCCTCCACTTT. Translated: CASSLRQGGLHF.

J is TRBJ2-2 and V is TRBV5-1, with TRBD1 as a possible D gene (6 bases). CDR1 is SGHRS and CDR2 is YFSETQ in the germline V gene. The CDR3 is made up of 14 amino acids. Between the trimmed V and J ends, which lost 4 bases and 5 bases, there was a span of 12 bases. The CDR3 region is CASSMTGRTGELFF. CDR3 DNA sequence: TGCGCCAGCAGCATGACAGGACGAACCGGGGAGCTGTTTTTT.

The V and J genes are TRBV19 and TRBJ2-2; possibly TRBD1 for D (5 bases). The CDR3 spans 14 residues. Between the trimmed V and J ends, which lost 2 bases and 1 base, there was a span of 5 bases. Germline-derived CDR1 and CDR2 are LNHDA and SQIVND (reference sequence). CDR3 bases: TGTGCCAGTAGTATAACAGGGAACACCGGGGAGCTGTTTTTT. Protein: CASSITGNTGELFF. Filled out from reference TRBV19 and TRBJ2-2, the complete variable domain reads DGGITQSPKYLFRKEGQNVTLSCEQNLNHDAMYWYRQDPGQGLRLIYYSQIVNDFQKGDIAEGYSVSREKKESFPLTVTSAQKNPTAFYLCASSITGNTGELFFGEGSRLTVL.

This clone was seen more than once but under ten times. The rearrangement joins TRBV28 to TRBJ1-3; 7 bases agree with TRBD1. Losses at the gene ends were 3 bases for V and 0 bases for J; bases not matched to a gene: 2. The CDR3 sequence is 15 residues long. Germline lookup yields CDR1 MDHEN and CDR2 SYDVKM. For the CDR3, the DNA is TGTGCCAGCAGTTTCGGGACAGTCTCTGGAAACACCATATATTTT. It encodes CASSFGTVSGNTIYF. The whole variable domain, filled in from reference TRBV28 and TRBJ1-3, reads DVKVTQSSRYLVKRTGEKVFLECVQDMDHENMFWYRQDPGLGLRLIYFSYDVKMKEKGDIPEGYSVSREKKERFSLILESASTNQTSMYLCASSFGTVSGNTIYFGEGSWLTVV.